This record concerns one TCR beta chain sequence. TCRdb used MiXCR to reprocess the RT-PCR reads, holding one entry per CDR3 protein. The table shows hundreds of thousands of distinct CDR3 sequences, with around 13% occurring only once. This entry is derived from a study of response to subunit inactivated influenza vaccine. Germline lookup yields CDR1 MNHEY and CDR2 SVGEGT. The CDR3 extends over 18 amino acids. Trimming removed 5 bases from V and 4 bases from J, with 23 bases in between. The origin of this receptor is a middle-aged man who received an inactivated influenza vaccine. Sequencing used PBMCs from blood, obtained around 14 days before vaccination. The rearrangement joins TRBV6-2 or TRBV6-3 to TRBJ2-2, with D tentatively TRBD1 (6 bases). The CDR3 loop is CASSNEPGVWESTGELFF. DNA of the CDR3: TGTGCCAGCAGTAACGAACCAGGGGTTTGGGAGAGCACCGGGGAGCTGTTTTTT.